Detailed here is one T cell receptor beta chain. What it binds is not known. The data derive from a study of OX40 agonist ivuxolimab in advanced cancers. As for the study in general: Of mixed ages from about 23 to 85 and averaging around 60 years, the group was around 78% male.

CDR1 is LGHNA and CDR2 is YNFKEQ in the germline V gene. This CDR3 comprises 15 residues. With V trimmed by 5 bases and J by 1 base, 7 bases remained unmatched. Sequencing was performed with immunoSEQ multiplex PCR; in TCRdb, only in-frame clones are kept and a portion is missing. The repertoire holds around 100,000 clones, with about 90% as singletons. Findings and caveats of the study: Expanded clones tended on average to be more numerous among CD8+ T cells than CD4+.

The chain links TRBV4-2 to TRBJ1-1, with TRBD1 identical over 7 bases. The clonotype was recovered from an adult with an advanced solid tumor such as melanoma, head and neck, liver or kidney cancer. This material consisted of CD4+ or CD8+ T cells sorted from blood, taken in a trial of the OX40 agonist ivuxolimab. The CDR3 coding sequence is TGTGCCAGCAGCGAACAGGGACAGTCGAACACTGAAGCTTTCTTT. It codes for CASSEQGQSNTEAFF.